The clone carrying this T cell receptor beta chain was detected a few times. Its antigen is still unknown. J lost 8 bases, V lost 5 bases, and 6 bases had no gene match. CDR3 length: 14 amino acids. This sample is drawn from a study of healthy donors' naive CD4 and CD8 T cells. Notes on the study in general: The study did not address homeostatic proliferation effects in naive T cells. Chains were not paired, since alpha and beta were sequenced in bulk.

TCR libraries were built from about 500 ng of total RNA by linear amplification. One entry per CDR3 protein, called by TCRdb with MiXCR from the reads. This repertoire shows roughly 200,000 distinct CDR3 sequences, 65% to 80% found once; its top ten account for about 2.1%. This TCR was recovered from a pool of human donors in good health; the sample pools cells from several healthy donors. Input material: naive CD4+ and CD8+ T cells sorted from blood, pooled from several donors. This rearrangement joins TRBV12-3 or TRBV12-4 to TRBJ2-1; 10 nucleotides agree with TRBD2. CDR3 DNA sequence: TGTGCCAGCAGTCCGGGACTAGCGTTCGATGAGCAGTTCTTC. Protein: CASSPGLAFDEQFF.